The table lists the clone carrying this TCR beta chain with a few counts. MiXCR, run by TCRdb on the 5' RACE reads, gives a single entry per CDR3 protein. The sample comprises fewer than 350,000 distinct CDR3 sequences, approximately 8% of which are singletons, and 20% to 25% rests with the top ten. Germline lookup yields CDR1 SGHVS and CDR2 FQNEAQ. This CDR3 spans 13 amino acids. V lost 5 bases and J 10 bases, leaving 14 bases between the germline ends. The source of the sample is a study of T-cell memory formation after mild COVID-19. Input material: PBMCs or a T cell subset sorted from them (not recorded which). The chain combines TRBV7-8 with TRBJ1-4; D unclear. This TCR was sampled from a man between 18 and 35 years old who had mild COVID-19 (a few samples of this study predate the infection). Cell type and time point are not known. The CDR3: CASSPRRDGKLFF. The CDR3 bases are TGTGCCAGCAGCCCCAGGCGAGACGGAAAACTGTTTTTT.